These T cell receptor beta chains were read from a single sample in a study of radiation and T cells in renal cell carcinoma. Only in-frame clones appear in the TCRdb table, and some are missing; sequencing was by immunoSEQ multiplex PCR. The profile shows 13,000 to 15,000 clones, around 60% of them singletons. The source was tumor tissue, collected from a patient whose treatment was nephrectomy without radiotherapy. These receptors were taken from a middle-aged man with renal cell carcinoma. Both conserved end residues are part of each CDR3. The order of the fields is CDR3 length, J gene, clone size, V gene, D gene, CDR3 DNA, CDR3 protein. The D gene is left open where the match is weak. Rows give clone size only sometimes, using once, few, many, or a class for an expanded clone.

15 TRBJ2-1 - TRBV6-4 TRBD1 TGTGCCAGCAGTGAGGGGACAGTTCCTCTGGATGAGCAGTTCTTC CASSEGTVPLDEQFF
14 TRBJ2-7 once TRBV4-1 - TGCGCCAGCAGCCAAGGTGGAGGGGGCGGCGAGCAGTACTTC CASSQGGGGGEQYF
15 TRBJ2-3 - TRBV9 TRBD2 TGTGCCAGCAGCTTTACTAGCGGGGCTAGAGATACGCAGTATTTT CASSFTSGARDTQYF
14 TRBJ2-3 once TRBV4-1 - TGCGCCAGCGGTCCAGGCGGTCCCCGGGATACGCAGTATTTT CASGPGGPRDTQYF
12 TRBJ1-2 - TRBV6-5 - TGTGCCAGCAATGGACTAAGTGGAGGCTACACCTTC CASNGLSGGYTF
16 TRBJ1-6 - TRBV27 - TGTGCCAGCAGTTTGGGTGGGGGCTCCTATAATTCACCCCTCCACTTT CASSLGGGSYNSPLHF
15 TRBJ2-3 - TRBV18 TRBD1 TGTGCCAGCTCACGCCTACAGGGGTCATCAGATACGCAGTATTTT CASSRLQGSSDTQYF
14 TRBJ2-2 - TRBV2 - TGTGCCAGCAGGGTCGGGACCTTCACCGGGGAGCTGTTTTTT CASRVGTFTGELFF
15 TRBJ1-3 few TRBV7-9 - TGTGCCAGCAGCTTTTTTCGCACCTCTGGAAACACCATATATTTT CASSFFRTSGNTIYF
22 TRBJ1-6 - TRBV10-1 TRBD1 TGCGCCAGCAGGGTGACAGGGAATGGTAGTCAAATACGGAGCTCCTATAATTCACCCCTCCACTTT CASRVTGNGSQIRSSYNSPLHF
16 TRBJ1-1 - TRBV5-6 TRBD1 TGTGCCAGCAGCTTGGTGACAGGGGGCGCGGGGACTGAAGCTTTCTTT CASSLVTGGAGTEAFF
15 TRBJ2-6 few TRBV28 TRBD2 TGTGCCAGCGCTGGGGGAGGGGCTGGGGCCAACGTCCTGACTTTC CASAGGGAGANVLTF
14 TRBJ2-7 - TRBV19 TRBD1 TGTGCCAGTAAGGGGACAGCTTCCTCCTACGAGCAGTACTTC CASKGTASSYEQYF
14 TRBJ1-5 - TRBV2 - TGTGCCAGCAGTCTGGACGGAGCCAATCAGCCCCAGCATTTT CASSLDGANQPQHF
14 TRBJ2-1 - TRBV9 TRBD2 TGTGCCAGCAGTCGGGGGGGTTCCTACAATGAGCAGTTCTTC CASSRGGSYNEQFF
17 TRBJ2-7 - TRBV27 TRBD2 TGTGCCAGCAGCCCCGACCCCGAGCGGGGGCCATCCTACGAGCAGTACTTC CASSPDPERGPSYEQYF
18 TRBJ1-3 - TRBV14 TRBD1 TGTGCCAGCAGCCATCCCGGACTCAGGGACAGCTCTGGAAACACCATATATTTT CASSHPGLRDSSGNTIYF
15 TRBJ1-1 - TRBV6-6 TRBD1 TGTGCCAGCAGCCGCTCCGGGACAGGGGCCACTGAAGCTTTCTTT CASSRSGTGATEAFF
12 TRBJ1-1 - TRBV6-5 - TGTGCCAGCAGTTTCCCCAACACTGAAGCTTTCTTT CASSFPNTEAFF
14 TRBJ1-6 once TRBV5-5 - TGTGCCAGCTCGTCGGGCATCCTCGGCTCACCCCTCCACTTT CASSSGILGSPLHF
14 TRBJ2-2 - TRBV6-6 - TGTGCCAGCAGTTACAGAGAATCGCCCGGGGAGCTGTTTTTT CASSYRESPGELFF
14 TRBJ1-2 medium-sized TRBV19 TRBD1 TGTGCCAGTACTCGGACAGGGGAGAACTATGGCTACACCTTC CASTRTGENYGYTF
14 TRBJ1-1 medium-sized TRBV19 - TGTGCCAGTAGTATAGACGCAGTGAACACTGAAGCTTTCTTT CASSIDAVNTEAFF
14 TRBJ1-6 few TRBV6-1 TRBD1 TGTGCCAGCAGTGATCGGGACAGTAATTCACCCCTCCACTTT CASSDRDSNSPLHF
13 TRBJ1-2 - TRBV30 TRBD1 TGTGCCTGGACGAGGACAGGGGCTAATGGCTACACCTTC CAWTRTGANGYTF
17 TRBJ1-2 - TRBV28 TRBD1 TGTGCCAGCAGTTTGGTGGAGTCAGGGGGAAAGGGCTATGGCTACACCTTC CASSLVESGGKGYGYTF
14 TRBJ1-1 - TRBV30 - TGTGCCTGGACCAGGAGGAGCTTAAACACTGAAGCTTTCTTT CAWTRRSLNTEAFF
16 TRBJ2-3 - TRBV19 TRBD1 TGTGCCAGTAGTGCTCTGGGACAGGGGCTTATCGGGGCGCAGTATTTT CASSALGQGLIGAQYF
15 TRBJ2-2 - TRBV19 - TGTGCCAGTAGTATAGGGGGGTCGAACACCGGGGAGCTGTTTTTT CASSIGGSNTGELFF
16 TRBJ2-3 - TRBV5-1 - TGCGCCAGCAGCTTTCGAATGGGGTACAGCACAGATACGCAGTATTTT CASSFRMGYSTDTQYF
18 TRBJ1-2 - TRBV6-1 - TGTGCCAGCAGTGAAGTAGGAGCGAGACGCCGCGGGGGCTATGGCTACACCTTC CASSEVGARRRGGYGYTF
15 TRBJ1-3 - TRBV4-2 - TGTGCCAGCAGCCAACCGGACAGCTCTGGAAACACCATATATTTT CASSQPDSSGNTIYF
16 TRBJ2-2 medium-sized TRBV5-1 TRBD1 TGCGCCAGCAGCTTACAGGGGGCCCTGAACACCGGGGAGCTGTTTTTT CASSLQGALNTGELFF
15 TRBJ2-1 once TRBV5-1 - TGCGCCAGCAGCTTGCTCCAGGGGCCTTTCAATGAGCAGTTCTTC CASSLLQGPFNEQFF
16 TRBJ1-3 few TRBV7-6 TRBD1 TGTGCCAGCAGCGCGCCGACAGGGAGCTCTGGAAACACCATATATTTT CASSAPTGSSGNTIYF
12 TRBJ1-1 - TRBV6-5 TRBD1 TGTGCCAGCCTCGGGACAGCGGGGACAGCTTTCTTT CASLGTAGTAFF
14 TRBJ2-1 few TRBV4-1 - TGCGCCAGCAGCCAAAAGGGGACATCCGAAAAGCAGTTCTTC CASSQKGTSEKQFF
15 TRBJ2-7 - TRBV2 - TGTGCCAGCAGTGAAGAAGTTACCGGCTCCTACGAGCAGTACTTC CASSEEVTGSYEQYF
17 TRBJ1-4 - TRBV15 - TGTGCCACCAGCCACCCCCTAAGACAAGGGGAATATGAAAAACTGTTTTTT CATSHPLRQGEYEKLFF
16 TRBJ1-4 - TRBV19 - TGTGCCAGTAGTACCCAGGGGACTGCAACTAATGAAAAACTGTTTTTT CASSTQGTATNEKLFF
20 TRBJ2-1 few TRBV12-5 TRBD2 TGTGCTAGTGGTCCACGTGGGAGCGGGGGGGCCACCAAGCCGTACAATGAGCAGTTCTTC CASGPRGSGGATKPYNEQFF
14 TRBJ2-5 - TRBV11-2 TRBD1 TGTGCCAGCAGCGGGGGGACAGGGATGGAGACCCAGTACTTC CASSGGTGMETQYF